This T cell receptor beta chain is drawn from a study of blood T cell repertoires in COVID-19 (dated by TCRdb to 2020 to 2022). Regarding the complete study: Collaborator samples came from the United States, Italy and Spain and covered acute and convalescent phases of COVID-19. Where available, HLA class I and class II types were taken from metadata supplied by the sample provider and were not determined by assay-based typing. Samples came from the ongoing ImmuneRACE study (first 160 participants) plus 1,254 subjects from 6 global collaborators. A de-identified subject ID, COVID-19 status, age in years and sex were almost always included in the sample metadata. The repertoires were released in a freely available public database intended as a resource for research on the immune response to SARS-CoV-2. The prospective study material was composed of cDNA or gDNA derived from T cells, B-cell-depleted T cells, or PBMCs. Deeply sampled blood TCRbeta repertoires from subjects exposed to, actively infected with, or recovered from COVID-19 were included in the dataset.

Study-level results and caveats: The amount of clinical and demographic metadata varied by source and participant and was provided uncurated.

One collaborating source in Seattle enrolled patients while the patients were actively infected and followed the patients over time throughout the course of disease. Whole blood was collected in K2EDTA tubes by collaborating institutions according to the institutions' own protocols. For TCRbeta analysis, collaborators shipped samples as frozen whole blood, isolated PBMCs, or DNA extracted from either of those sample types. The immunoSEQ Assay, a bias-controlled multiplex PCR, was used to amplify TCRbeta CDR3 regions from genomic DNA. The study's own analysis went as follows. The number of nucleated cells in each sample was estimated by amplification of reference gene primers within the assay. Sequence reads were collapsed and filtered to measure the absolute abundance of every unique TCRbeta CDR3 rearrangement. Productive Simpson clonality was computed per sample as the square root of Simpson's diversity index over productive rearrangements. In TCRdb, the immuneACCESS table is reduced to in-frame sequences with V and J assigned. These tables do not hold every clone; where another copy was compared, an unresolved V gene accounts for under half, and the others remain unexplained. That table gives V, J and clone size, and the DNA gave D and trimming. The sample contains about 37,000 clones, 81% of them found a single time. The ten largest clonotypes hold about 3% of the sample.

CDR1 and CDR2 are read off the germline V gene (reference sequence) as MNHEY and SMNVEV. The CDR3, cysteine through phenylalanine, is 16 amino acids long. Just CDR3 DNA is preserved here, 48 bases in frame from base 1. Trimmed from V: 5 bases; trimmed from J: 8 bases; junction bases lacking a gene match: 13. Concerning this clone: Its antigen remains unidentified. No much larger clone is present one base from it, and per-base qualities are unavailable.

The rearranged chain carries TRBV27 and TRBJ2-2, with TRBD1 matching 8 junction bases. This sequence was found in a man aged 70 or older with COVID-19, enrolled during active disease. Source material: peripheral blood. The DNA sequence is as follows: TGTGCCAGCAGTCAAATCCAGGGGGCGCCGGCTGGGGAGCTGTTTTTT. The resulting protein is CASSQIQGAPAGELFF.